This T cell receptor (beta chain) was observed in a study of blood T cell repertoires in COVID-19. Study overall: Samples came from the United States, Italy and Spain, spanning acute and convalescent COVID-19.

V gave up 5 bases and J gave up 3 bases; unmatched junction bases: 10. Germline CDR1 and CDR2: MNHEY and SVGAGI. The CDR3 covers 15 residues. Authors' processing steps: Estimates of nucleated cell counts were drawn from the amplification of reference gene primers. This table comes from immunoSEQ multiplex PCR, and its TCRdb copy is limited to in-frame clones, with some not included. The D gene and trimming were derived from the DNA, and the V and J assignments and clone size from that table. The table has about 120,000 clones, about 85% seen once. Sequencing was performed on peripheral blood. This chain connects TRBV6-5 to TRBJ2-7; 7 bases match TRBD2. This TCR was recovered from an older man with acute or convalescent COVID-19. CDR3 in DNA: TGTGCCAGCAGTCTTGGGGGAGGGAAGGTCTACGAGCAGTACTTC. Translated: CASSLGGGKVYEQYF.